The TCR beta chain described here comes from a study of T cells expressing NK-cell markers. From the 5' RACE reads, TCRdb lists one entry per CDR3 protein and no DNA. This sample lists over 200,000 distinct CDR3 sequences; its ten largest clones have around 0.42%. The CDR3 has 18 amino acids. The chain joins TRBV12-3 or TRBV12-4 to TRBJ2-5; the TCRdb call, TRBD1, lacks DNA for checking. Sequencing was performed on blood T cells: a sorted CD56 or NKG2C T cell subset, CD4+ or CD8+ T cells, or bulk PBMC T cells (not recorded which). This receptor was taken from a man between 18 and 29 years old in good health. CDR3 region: CASSFIASRRRREETQYF.